These T cell receptor beta chains were read from a single sample in a study of T-cell memory formation after mild COVID-19. TCRdb re-called the 5' RACE reads through MiXCR, storing one row per CDR3 protein. The table lists 90,000 to 120,000 distinct CDR3 sequences, roughly 11% of them singletons. Sequenced material: PBMCs or a T cell subset sorted from them (not recorded which). The receptor set was obtained from a man aged 18 to 30 who had mild COVID-19 (a few samples of this study predate the infection). Cell type and time point are not known. Each CDR3 is given with its conserved first and last residue. Each record gives: clone size, J gene, D gene, V gene, CDR3 DNA, CDR3 protein. A D gene is named only where the DNA matches it firmly. A row's size may be missing; if present it is once, few, many or a size class.

>few|TRBJ2-3|NA|TRBV11-1
TGTGCCAGCTTATCCTCCAGGGGAGATACGCAGTATTTT
CASLSSRGDTQYF
>few|TRBJ2-5|TRBD1|TRBV13
TGTGCCAGCAGCTTGACACAGGGGCCAAAAGAGACCCAGTACTTC
CASSLTQGPKETQYF
>NA|TRBJ2-1|TRBD2|TRBV24-1
TGTGCCACCAGTGATCCAACTAAAGCGGGGGCCCACAATGAGCAGTTCTTC
CATSDPTKAGAHNEQFF
>few|TRBJ2-5|NA|TRBV7-2
TGTGCCAGCAGCTTCCCAAGTACAGCGGAGGAGACCCAGTACTTC
CASSFPSTAEETQYF
>many|TRBJ1-1|NA|TRBV7-2
TGTGCCAGCAGCTATGACGGACGGGGGAGCGGCACTGAAGCTTTCTTT
CASSYDGRGSGTEAFF
>many|TRBJ2-2|TRBD2|TRBV7-2
TGTGCCAGCAGTGCTGCCGGGACTAGCGGGGGGGCCTATACCGGGGAGCTGTTTTTT
CASSAAGTSGGAYTGELFF
>NA|TRBJ2-1|NA|TRBV13
TGTGCCAGCAGCTTAGAGTGGGAAAGCTCCTACAATGAGCAGTTCTTC
CASSLEWESSYNEQFF
>few|TRBJ1-4|NA|TRBV6-5
TGTGCCAGCAGTTACGGGGCGGGGAGTAATGAAAAACTGTTTTTT
CASSYGAGSNEKLFF
>few|TRBJ1-1|NA|TRBV7-6
TGTGCCAGCAGCTTGCGAAGGGATGATGAAGCTTTCTTT
CASSLRRDDEAFF
>medium-sized|TRBJ2-1|TRBD2|TRBV4-2
TGTGCCAGCAGCCAAGAGCGGGGGGGCTACAATGAGCAGTTCTTC
CASSQERGGYNEQFF
>few|TRBJ1-4|NA|TRBV7-9
TGTGCCAGCAGCGCGGACAGCGTCAATGAAAAACTGTTTTTT
CASSADSVNEKLFF
>many|TRBJ2-7|TRBD1|TRBV14
TGTGCCAGCAGCCCGGGGACAGGGGGCATCTACGAGCAGTACTTC
CASSPGTGGIYEQYF
>few|TRBJ1-2|TRBD1|TRBV11-2
TGTGCCAGCAGGGGGGGGACAGGGTGGTATTATGGCTACACCTTC
CASRGGTGWYYGYTF
>NA|TRBJ2-3|TRBD2|TRBV12-3/TRBV12-4
TGTGCCAGCAGCCGCCTAGCGGTGTCTAGCACAGATACGCAGTATTTT
CASSRLAVSSTDTQYF
>NA|TRBJ2-7|NA|TRBV3-1
TGTGCCAGCAGCCAATCAAGGGAATCCTACGAGCAGTACTTC
CASSQSRESYEQYF
>few|TRBJ2-3|TRBD2|TRBV4-2
TGTGCCAGCAGCCCGACTCTAGCGGGGGAGCAGTATTTT
CASSPTLAGEQYF
>once|TRBJ2-2|TRBD1|TRBV24-1
TGTGCCACCAGTTTACCGGGACAGGGCGCCGGGGAGCTGTTTTTT
CATSLPGQGAGELFF
>NA|TRBJ2-5|NA|TRBV7-2
TGTGCCAGCAGCCAAGATGGGGGCGCGACCCAGTACTTC
CASSQDGGATQYF
>few|TRBJ2-7|TRBD1|TRBV13
TGTGCCAGCAGCACACAGGGGGGCCACGAGCAGTACTTC
CASSTQGGHEQYF
>NA|TRBJ2-1|NA|TRBV6-2/TRBV6-3
TGTGCCAGCAGTTACTCGGGGAGCTCCTACAATGAGCAGTTCTTC
CASSYSGSSYNEQFF
>few|TRBJ2-1|NA|TRBV12-3/TRBV12-4
TGTGCCAGCAGTCCCGGAGTGAATGAGCAGTTCTTC
CASSPGVNEQFF
>many|TRBJ2-2|TRBD1|TRBV5-1
TGCGCCAGCAGCTCGTGGACAGGGGCCGACACCGGGGAGCTGTTTTTT
CASSSWTGADTGELFF
>NA|TRBJ1-1|NA|TRBV6-5
TGTGCCAGCAGTTCAGGGGTGACTGAAGCTTTCTTT
CASSSGVTEAFF
>NA|TRBJ2-2|TRBD2|TRBV24-1
TGTGCCACCGCGGATGGCGGGGGGGCGCTTTCCCACGGGGAGCTGTTTTTT
CATADGGGALSHGELFF
>NA|TRBJ2-3|TRBD2|TRBV7-9
TGTGCCAGCAGCCCACCCCAAACTAGCGGGGGGCGCAATACGCAGTATTTT
CASSPPQTSGGRNTQYF
>NA|TRBJ1-6|NA|TRBV27
TGTGCCAGCAGTTTGGGAGAGAATTCACCCCTCCACTTT
CASSLGENSPLHF
>NA|TRBJ1-1|NA|TRBV7-6
TGTGCCAGCAGCTTAGCCGTACAAGCTAACACTGAAGCTTTCTTT
CASSLAVQANTEAFF
>few|TRBJ1-4|NA|TRBV21-1
TGTGCCAGCAGCAGAGGACAGCCAAAGGATGAAAAACTGTTTTTT
CASSRGQPKDEKLFF
>NA|TRBJ2-7|TRBD1|TRBV7-6
TGTGCCAGCAGCTTCAAGACAGGGGCTCAGCAGTACTTC
CASSFKTGAQQYF
>NA|TRBJ1-1|NA|TRBV6-5
TGTGCCAGCAGTTACCGCCCCGGGCCAGGTGGAACTGAAGCTTTCTTT
CASSYRPGPGGTEAFF
>NA|TRBJ2-7|NA|TRBV30
TGTGCCTGGAGTTGGGGGGTGGACTACGAGCAGTACTTC
CAWSWGVDYEQYF
>many|TRBJ1-2|TRBD1|TRBV6-6
TGTGCCAGCAGTTACTCGCCAGGGGGTCATTATGGCTACACCTTC
CASSYSPGGHYGYTF
>NA|TRBJ2-1|NA|TRBV19
TGTGCCAGTAGCAAGGTTAGCTCCTACAATGAGCAGTTCTTC
CASSKVSSYNEQFF
>few|TRBJ2-5|TRBD2|TRBV7-2
TGTGCCAGCAGCTCCCCAGCGGACGGCGCGGGGGGGCCGGGAGAGACCCAGTACTTC
CASSSPADGAGGPGETQYF
>once|TRBJ2-7|NA|TRBV5-1
TGCGCCAGCAGCTTCCCCCTGGGAAGGGACGAGCAGTACTTC
CASSFPLGRDEQYF
>few|TRBJ1-1|TRBD1|TRBV7-9
TGTGCCAGCAGCTTAGGTGACAGGGGGCTGAGTGCTTTCTTT
CASSLGDRGLSAFF
>many|TRBJ2-3|TRBD2|TRBV7-9
TGTGCCAGCAGCTCCCTAGCGGGGGGGCCAGATACGCAGTATTTT
CASSSLAGGPDTQYF
>NA|TRBJ2-3|TRBD2|TRBV27
TGTGCCAGCACCCTGGGAGGGAGGAGTACAGATACGCAGTATTTT
CASTLGGRSTDTQYF
>few|TRBJ2-1|NA|TRBV7-2
TGTGCCAGCAGTCGAGAGGGGGGCATGGGTTACAATGAGCAGTTCTTC
CASSREGGMGYNEQFF
>NA|TRBJ1-1|NA|TRBV4-3
TGCGCCAGCAGCCTCCGCACGGGAGCGGGCACTGAAGCTTTCTTT
CASSLRTGAGTEAFF
>few|TRBJ1-1|NA|TRBV6-5
TGTGCCAGCAGTTTGACGGATTTGAACACTGAAGCTTTCTTT
CASSLTDLNTEAFF